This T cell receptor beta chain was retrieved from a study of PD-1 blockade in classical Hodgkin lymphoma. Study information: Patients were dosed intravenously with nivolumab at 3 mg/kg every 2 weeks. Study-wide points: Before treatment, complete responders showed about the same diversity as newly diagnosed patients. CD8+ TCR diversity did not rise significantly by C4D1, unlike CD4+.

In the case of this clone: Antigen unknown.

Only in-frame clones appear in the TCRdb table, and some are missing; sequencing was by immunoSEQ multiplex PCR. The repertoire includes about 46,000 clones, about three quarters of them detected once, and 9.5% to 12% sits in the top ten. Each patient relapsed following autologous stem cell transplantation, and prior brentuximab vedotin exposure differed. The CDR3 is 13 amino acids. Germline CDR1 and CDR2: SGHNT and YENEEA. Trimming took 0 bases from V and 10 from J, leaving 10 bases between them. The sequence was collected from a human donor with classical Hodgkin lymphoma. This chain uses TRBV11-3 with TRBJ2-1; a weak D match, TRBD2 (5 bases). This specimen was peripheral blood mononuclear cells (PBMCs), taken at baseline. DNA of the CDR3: TGTGCCAGCAGCTTAGAAGTTCCGGGGGAGCAGTTCTTC. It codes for CASSLEVPGEQFF.